Presented here are 28 T cell receptor beta chains from one specimen sequenced in a study of beta chain features in type 1 diabetes. Every bit of the isolated RNA underwent reverse transcription, so sequencing read expressed TCRB transcripts. Some clones are missing from TCRdb's copy, which holds only in-frame ones; the method was immunoSEQ multiplex PCR. The table records 350,000 to 450,000 clones, about 15% of them present only once. Sequenced input: naive CD4+ T cells from blood. The receptors were sampled from a woman under 30 in good health.

There are a few counts of this clone. The DNA for the CDR3 is TGTGCCAGTGCCGCAGGAGGGTCTGGAAACACCATATATTTT. Its protein is CASAAGGSGNTIYF. This chain links TRBV19 with TRBJ1-3; no reliable D call. Germline lookup yields CDR1 LNHDA and CDR2 SQIVND (reference sequence). The CDR3 loop spans 14 amino acids. V lost 8 bases, J lost 1 base, and 12 bases lay in between.

This clone showed up just a few times. The chain recombines TRBV9 with TRBJ2-2; TRBD2 is a possible D gene (6 bases). Germline CDR1 SGDLS, CDR2 YYNGEE. The CDR3 spans 16 residues. The ends were cut back, 0 bases at V and 4 bases at J, with 13 bases in the middle. CDR3 DNA sequence: TGTGCCAGCAGCGTAGATGCTAGCGTAATCACCGGGGAGCTGTTTTTT. Encoded protein: CASSVDASVITGELFF.

The sample holds a few counts of this clone. The CDR3 loop reads CASSWTSGPRAGTEAFF. The CDR3 DNA is TGTGCCAGCAGCTGGACGTCCGGGCCAAGGGCGGGGACTGAAGCTTTCTTT. J is TRBJ1-1 and V is TRBV7-9; no clear D. This CDR3 has 17 amino acids. V lost 4 bases to trimming and J lost 5 bases, with 23 bases between them. From germline, CDR1 is SEHNR and CDR2 FQNEAQ (reference sequence).

This clone was detected a few times. This chain uses TRBV27 with TRBJ1-2; D is perhaps TRBD1 (6 bases). This CDR3 region has 14 residues. Trimming took off 4 bases at V and 4 bases at J, with 13 bases between the two ends. The germline V gene encodes CDR1 MNHEY and CDR2 SMNVEV (reference sequence). CDR3 in DNA: TGTGCCAGCAGTTCCCCAGGGGAGACCTATGGCTACACCTTC. It specifies CASSSPGETYGYTF.

A word on this clone: Distinct nucleotide sequences in the sample also encode this CDR3. This sequence joins TRBV6-5 and TRBJ1-2, with TRBD1 matching over 9 bases. CDR1 is MNHEY and CDR2 is SVGAGI in the germline V gene. The CDR3 has 15 amino acids. V gave up 0 bases and J gave up 2 bases; unmatched junction bases: 1. The DNA for the CDR3 is TGTGCCAGCAGTTACTCTGGACAGGGGAACTATGGCTACACCTTC. Protein sequence: CASSYSGQGNYGYTF.

This clone has more than one count but fewer than ten. The V and J genes are TRBV6-5 and TRBJ2-7; 9 bases line up with TRBD1. Germline V CDR1 and CDR2: MNHEY, SVGAGI. The CDR3 is made up of 16 amino acids. The V segment lost 0 bases and the J segment 1 base; nucleotides outside the gene matches: 4. CDR3 nucleotide sequence: TGTGCCAGCAGTTACTCGAGGACAGGGGAGTCCTACGAGCAGTACTTC. It translates to CASSYSRTGESYEQYF.

This clone has a handful of counts. This rearrangement joins TRBV28 to TRBJ2-1; TRBD2 aligns across 11 bases. This CDR3 has 15 amino acids. Looked up from germline, CDR1 is MDHEN and CDR2 is SYDVKM. V shed 5 bases and J 5 bases; nucleotides not matched to a gene: 5. DNA for the CDR3: TGTGCCAGCAGTATCGGGACTAGCGGAAACAATGAGCAGTTCTTC. Translation gives CASSIGTSGNNEQFF.

This clone was seen a handful of times. The chain combines TRBV23-1 with TRBJ2-5; a possible D gene is TRBD2 (6 bases). The J call may be in error: the DNA end matches TRBJ2-7 better. TRBV23-1 is an ORF, with its function uncertain. The CDR3 has 17 amino acids. The CDR3 region is CASSQSGRSPRGTEQYF. CDR3 bases: TGCGCCAGCAGTCAATCGGGTCGGTCTCCTCGGGGGACCGAGCAGTACTTC.

This clone was recorded a few times. The rearrangement links TRBV30 to TRBJ1-2; D not resolved. The germline V gene has CDR1 GTSNPN and CDR2 SVGIG (reference sequence). The CDR3 runs to 12 residues. V lost 0 bases and J 8 bases, leaving 10 bases between the germline ends. The CDR3 region has the DNA TGTGCCTGGAGTGTACTAGGGTACGGCTACACCTTC. This gives the protein CAWSVLGYGYTF.

This chain joins TRBV30 and TRBJ1-5; unclear D gene. CDR1 is GTSNPN, CDR2 SVGIG, per germline (reference sequence). CDR3 length: 14 residues. V lost 0 bases to trimming and J lost 4 bases, with 10 bases between them. This chain's CDR3 is CAWSVDTGNQPQHF. The DNA of the CDR3 is TGTGCCTGGAGTGTGGATACGGGGAATCAGCCCCAGCATTTT.

This chain connects TRBV18 to TRBJ1-2, with 7 bases matching TRBD1. Germline V gene data show CDR1 as KGHSH and CDR2 as LQKENI. This CDR3 is 13 amino acids long. The ends lost 5 bases at V and 8 bases at J; junction bases unmatched: 8. CDR3 region: CASSAQTGEGYTF. CDR3 sequence (DNA): TGTGCCAGCTCAGCACAAACAGGGGAAGGCTACACCTTC. The whole variable domain, remainder taken from reference TRBV18 and TRBJ1-2, is NAGVMQNPRHLVRRRGQEARLRCSPMKGHSHVYWYRQLPEEGLKFMVYLQKENIIDESGMPKERFSAEFPKEGPSILRIQQVVRGDSAAYFCASSAQTGEGYTFGSGTRLTVV.

The V gene is TRBV29-1, the J gene TRBJ2-1, with 7 bases matching TRBD2. This CDR3 contains 13 residues. The germline V gene encodes CDR1 SQVTM and CDR2 ANQGSEA. V was clipped by 5 bases and J by 4 bases; unmatched bases: 5. The CDR3 bases are TGCAGCGTTAGGCGGGAGCTATACAATGAGCAGTTCTTC. This translates into CSVRRELYNEQFF.

J is TRBJ1-2 and V is TRBV29-1, with 7 bases lining up with TRBD1. V shed 5 bases and J 1 base; nucleotides not matched to a gene: 7. CDR3 length equals 14 residues. The V gene's germline CDR1 is SQVTM and CDR2 ANQGSEA. The DNA for the CDR3 is TGCAGCGTTTGGACAGGCTTACATAACTATGGCTACACCTTC. Protein: CSVWTGLHNYGYTF.

This clone came up a few times. The chain has TRBV11-2 and TRBJ2-2; D gene uncertain. Per germline, CDR1 SGHAT and CDR2 FQNNGV. CDR3 size: 15 residues. V dropped 1 base and J dropped 5 bases, with 11 bases sitting between them. CDR3 coding DNA: TGTGCCAGCAGCTTAGTTTCTGCGGAAACCGGGGAGCTGTTTTTT. It codes for CASSLVSAETGELFF.

The chain employs TRBV30 and TRBJ2-5; D call uncertain. The length of the CDR3 is 14 residues. Trimming took off 1 base at V and 5 bases at J, with 14 bases between the two ends. Germline V gives CDR1 GTSNPN, CDR2 SVGIG (reference sequence). The chain's CDR3 is CAWSGSLGPETQYF. The DNA for the CDR3 is TGTGCCTGGAGTGGGTCTTTGGGCCCGGAGACCCAGTACTTC.

V gene TRBV5-1 combines with J gene TRBJ1-5; 9 positions agree with TRBD1. This CDR3 comprises 15 residues. Looked up from germline, CDR1 is SGHRS and CDR2 is YFSETQ. The V and J ends lost 5 bases and 7 bases, in that order; junction bases with no gene match: 10. DNA for the CDR3: TGCGCCAGCAGTCCCCAAACAGGGGGCGAGCAGCCCCAGCATTTT. Translating it yields CASSPQTGGEQPQHF.

This clone was counted only a few times. The chain joins TRBV5-6 to TRBJ2-3; D is uncertain. The germline V and J ends were trimmed by 1 base and 1 base, with 10 bases remaining between them. CDR1 is SGHDT and CDR2 is YYEEEE in the germline V gene. CDR3 length: 15 residues. The CDR3 sequence is CASSLWLSGTDTQYF. The CDR3, as DNA: TGTGCCAGCAGCTTGTGGCTGAGCGGCACAGATACGCAGTATTTT.

This clone was seen a handful of times. This same CDR3 is encoded by further DNA sequences in the sample. The chain uses TRBV28 and TRBJ1-5, with 9 nucleotides matching TRBD1. The junction had 2 bases not matched to a gene; V was cut back by 6 bases and J by 5 bases. The CDR3 loop spans 13 amino acids. Germline CDR1 MDHEN, CDR2 SYDVKM. The CDR3 protein is CASRGQGHQPQHF. CDR3 DNA: TGTGCCAGCAGAGGACAGGGGCATCAGCCCCAGCATTTT.

The chain has TRBV7-7 and TRBJ2-1, with D maybe TRBD2 (5 bases). CDR3 size: 16 residues. The germline gives CDR1 SSHAT, CDR2 FNYEAQ (reference sequence). V lost 2 bases, J lost 3 bases, and 14 bases lay in between. The CDR3 is CASSLSNRGHYNEQFF. The CDR3 DNA reads as TGTGCCAGCAGCTTATCGAACAGAGGGCACTACAATGAGCAGTTCTTC.

The gene calls are TRBV25-1 and TRBJ1-2; D is uncertain. This CDR3 is 12 amino acids long. The V gene lost 3 bases and the J gene lost 4 bases, with 6 bases spanning the gap. Germline CDR1 reads MGHDK; CDR2 reads SYGVNS. CDR3 residues: CASSDHPYGYTF. The CDR3, as DNA: TGTGCCAGCAGTGATCATCCCTATGGCTACACCTTC.

In this sample, this clone turned up a few times. The V gene is TRBV2, the J gene TRBJ2-3; 7 bases align to TRBD2. Germline loops: CDR1 SNHLY, CDR2 FYNNEI. CDR3 length equals 13 residues. V lost 6 bases to trimming and J lost 4 bases; unmatched junction nucleotides: 4. The CDR3 loop is CASRGTTPDTQYF. The DNA for the CDR3 is TGTGCCAGCAGAGGGACTACCCCAGATACGCAGTATTTT.

This clone was picked up a small number of times. CDR3 in amino acids: CASSEYRVQETQYF. The CDR3 bases are TGTGCCAGCAGCGAATACAGGGTTCAAGAGACCCAGTACTTC. The chain joins TRBV7-3 to TRBJ2-5; maybe TRBD1 (6 bases). Germline V gene lookup returns CDR1 SGHTA and CDR2 FQGTGA. CDR3 length: 14 residues. V lost 5 bases to trimming and J lost 2 bases, with 12 bases between them.

The V call is TRBV15, the J call TRBJ1-1, with no clear D. Trimming left V 1 base short and J 0 bases short, with 12 bases between. CDR1 is LNHNV and CDR2 is YYDKDF in the germline V gene (reference sequence). The length of the CDR3 is 16 residues. The CDR3 is CATSRGAARLNTEAFF. The CDR3 DNA follows: TGTGCCACCAGCAGAGGAGCGGCCAGATTGAACACTGAAGCTTTCTTT.

This clone was picked up a small number of times. This chain joins TRBV30 and TRBJ2-3; the match to TRBD2 covers 12 bases. Germline V gene data show CDR1 as GTSNPN and CDR2 as SVGIG (reference sequence). Trimming took 4 bases from V and 4 from J; bases not matched to a gene: 3. This CDR3 is built from 14 residues. This CDR3 reads CAWTSGRAPDTQYF. CDR3 DNA: TGTGCCTGGACTAGCGGGAGGGCCCCAGATACGCAGTATTTT.

This clone was seen more than once but under ten times. The chain combines TRBV30 with TRBJ1-1; D uncertain. The CDR3 has 14 amino acids. V was cut by 7 bases and J by 5 bases, with 20 bases left in between. Germline V gene data show CDR1 as GTSNPN and CDR2 as SVGIG (reference sequence). CDR3 coding DNA: TGTGCCTCCGCGCGGAAACAAACGGTTACTGAAGCTTTCTTT. This gives the protein CASARKQTVTEAFF.

This clone was counted a few times. This chain uses TRBV29-1 with TRBJ1-1; D unclear. The CDR3 has 15 amino acids. V was clipped by 2 bases and J by 4 bases, with 17 bases between them. Germline values: CDR1 SQVTM, CDR2 ANQGSEA. DNA of the CDR3: TGCAGCGTTGAATATATCTCAGGCAGTCGCACTGAAGCTTTCTTT. It specifies CSVEYISGSRTEAFF.

The V call is TRBV4-3, the J call TRBJ1-1; D ambiguous. Trimming removed 0 bases at V and 0 bases at J, with 14 bases between. The CDR3 runs 17 residues. The germline CDR1 and CDR2 sequences are LGHNA and YSLEER. DNA of the CDR3: TGCGCCAGCAGCCAAGATCGGGTTGGGTACATGAACACTGAAGCTTTCTTT. Amino acids: CASSQDRVGYMNTEAFF.

V and J are TRBV29-1 and TRBJ2-1; tentatively, D is TRBD1 (5 bases). CDR1 and CDR2 from the germline V gene are SQVTM and ANQGSEA. Trimming removed 8 bases from V and 7 bases from J, with 9 bases in between. This CDR3 comprises 10 residues. CDR3: CSSGANEQFF. The CDR3 DNA is TGCAGCTCTGGGGCGAATGAGCAGTTCTTC.